This T cell receptor beta chain derives from a study of OX40 agonist ivuxolimab in advanced cancers. Study in general: Head and neck, renal cell, melanoma or hepatocellular carcinoma were the cancers that dose-escalation patients had. Notes on the study in general: In the 0.1 to 3.0 mg/kg range, CD4+ and CD8+ blood T cells had expanded clonally by week 6. Those patients achieving a partial response at 0.1-3.0 mg/kg showed among the lowest clonal expansion.

Trimming at V came to 5 bases and at J to 4 bases, leaving 7 bases not matched to a gene. Germline-derived CDR1 and CDR2 are MNHNY and SVGAGI (reference sequence). The CDR3 contains 15 residues. The data were produced by immunoSEQ multiplex PCR, yet TCRdb's version contains in-frame clones alone and is incomplete. There are around 50,000 clones in the sample; around 80% occur only once, and 3% to 3.5% lies in the top ten. This clone was seen just once. Its antigen is still unknown. The rearrangement links TRBV6-6 to TRBJ2-2; 7 nucleotides agree with TRBD1. This TCR was recovered from an adult with an advanced solid tumor such as melanoma, head and neck, liver or kidney cancer. Here the sequenced sample was CD4+ or CD8+ T cells sorted from blood, taken in a trial of the OX40 agonist ivuxolimab. CDR3 protein: CASSQDRSFTGELFF. The CDR3, as DNA: TGTGCCAGCAGTCAGGACAGGTCTTTCACCGGGGAGCTGTTTTTT.